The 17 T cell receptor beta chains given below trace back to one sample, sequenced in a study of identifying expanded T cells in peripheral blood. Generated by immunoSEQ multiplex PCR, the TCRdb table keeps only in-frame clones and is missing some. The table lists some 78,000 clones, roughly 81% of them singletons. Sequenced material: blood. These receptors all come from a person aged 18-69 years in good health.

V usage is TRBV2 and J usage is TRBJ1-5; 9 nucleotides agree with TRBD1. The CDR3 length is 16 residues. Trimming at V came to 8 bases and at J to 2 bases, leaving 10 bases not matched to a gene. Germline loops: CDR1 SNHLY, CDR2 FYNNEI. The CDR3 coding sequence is TGTGCCAGCTCTTACTCCCGACAGGGGGGCAATCAGCCCCAGCATTTT. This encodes CASSYSRQGGNQPQHF.

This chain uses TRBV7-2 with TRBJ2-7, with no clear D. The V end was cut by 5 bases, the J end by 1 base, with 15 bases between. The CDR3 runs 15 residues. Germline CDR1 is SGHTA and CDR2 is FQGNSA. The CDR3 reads CASSPSPAVSYEQYF. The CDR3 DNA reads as TGTGCCAGCAGCCCCAGTCCGGCGGTTTCCTACGAGCAGTACTTC.

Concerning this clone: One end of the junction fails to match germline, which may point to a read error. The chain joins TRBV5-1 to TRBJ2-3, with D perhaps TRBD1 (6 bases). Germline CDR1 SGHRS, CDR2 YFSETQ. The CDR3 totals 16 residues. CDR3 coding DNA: TGCGCCGGCAGCTTGGGGGCAGAGATTAGCACAGATACGCAGTATTTT. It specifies CAGSLGAEISTDTQYF.

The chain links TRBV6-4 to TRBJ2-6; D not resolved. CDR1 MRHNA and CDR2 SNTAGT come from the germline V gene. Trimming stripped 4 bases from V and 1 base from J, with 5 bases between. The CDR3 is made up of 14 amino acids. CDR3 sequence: CASSVFSGANVLTF. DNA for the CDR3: TGTGCCAGCAGTGTTTTTTCTGGGGCCAACGTCCTGACTTTC.

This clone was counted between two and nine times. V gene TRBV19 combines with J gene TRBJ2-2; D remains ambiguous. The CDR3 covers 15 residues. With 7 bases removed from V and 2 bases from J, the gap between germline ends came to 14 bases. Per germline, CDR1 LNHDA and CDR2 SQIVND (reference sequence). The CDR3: CASNPMGINTGELFF. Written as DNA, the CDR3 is TGTGCCAGTAATCCCATGGGGATAAACACCGGGGAGCTGTTTTTT.

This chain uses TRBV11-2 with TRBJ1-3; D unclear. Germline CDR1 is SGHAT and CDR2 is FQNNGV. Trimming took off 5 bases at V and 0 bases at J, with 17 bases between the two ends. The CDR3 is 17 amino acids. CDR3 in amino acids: CASSPSKAVSSGNTIYF. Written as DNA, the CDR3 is TGTGCCAGCAGCCCCTCTAAGGCAGTCAGCTCTGGAAACACCATATATTTT. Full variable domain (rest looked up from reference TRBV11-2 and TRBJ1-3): EAGVAQSPRYKIIEKRQSVAFWCNPISGHATLYWYQQILGQGPKLLIQFQNNGVVDDSQLPKDRFSAERLKGVDSTLKIQPAKLEDSAVYLCASSPSKAVSSGNTIYFGEGSWLTVV.

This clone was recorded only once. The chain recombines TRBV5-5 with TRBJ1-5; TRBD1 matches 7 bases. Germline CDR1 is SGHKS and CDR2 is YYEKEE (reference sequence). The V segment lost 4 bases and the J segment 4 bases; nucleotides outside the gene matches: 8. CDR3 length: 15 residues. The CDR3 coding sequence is TGTGCCAGCAGCGCCACACAGGGGCCAAATCAGCCCCAGCATTTT. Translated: CASSATQGPNQPQHF.

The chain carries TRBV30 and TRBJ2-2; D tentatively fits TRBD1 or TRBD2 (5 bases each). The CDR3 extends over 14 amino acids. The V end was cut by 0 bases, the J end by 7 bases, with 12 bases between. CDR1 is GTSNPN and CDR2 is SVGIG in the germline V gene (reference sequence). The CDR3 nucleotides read TGTGCCTGGAGTGTACGAGGGGCGGGCGGGGAGCTGTTTTTT. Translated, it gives CAWSVRGAGGELFF.

The CDR3 protein is CASSIGQGPHEQYF. Written as DNA, the CDR3 is TGCGCCAGCAGCATCGGACAGGGACCCCACGAGCAGTACTTC. This chain uses TRBV5-1 with TRBJ2-7; 8 bases match TRBD1. The CDR3 loop spans 14 amino acids. Germline V gives CDR1 SGHRS, CDR2 YFSETQ. V lost 4 bases and J lost 5; bases outside the gene matches: 8.

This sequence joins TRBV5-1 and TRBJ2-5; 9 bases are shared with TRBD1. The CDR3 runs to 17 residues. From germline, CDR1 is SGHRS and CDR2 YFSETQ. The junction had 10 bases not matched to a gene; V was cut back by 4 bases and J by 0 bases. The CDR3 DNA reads TGCGCCAGCAGCCCGGGACAGGGAGGGTTCTACCAAGAGACCCAGTACTTC. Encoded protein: CASSPGQGGFYQETQYF. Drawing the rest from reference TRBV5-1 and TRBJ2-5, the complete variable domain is KAGVTQTPRYLIKTRGQQVTLSCSPISGHRSVSWYQQTPGQGLQFLFEYFSETQRNKGNFPGRFSGRQFSNSRSEMNVSTLELGDSALYLCASSPGQGGFYQETQYFGPGTRLLVL.

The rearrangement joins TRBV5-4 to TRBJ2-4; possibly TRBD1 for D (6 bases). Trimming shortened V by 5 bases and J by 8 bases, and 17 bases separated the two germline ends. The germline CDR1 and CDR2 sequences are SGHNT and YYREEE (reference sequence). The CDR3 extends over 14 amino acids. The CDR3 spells CASRPEPGVYIQYF. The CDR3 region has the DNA TGTGCCAGCAGGCCGGAGCCAGGGGTCTACATTCAGTACTTC.

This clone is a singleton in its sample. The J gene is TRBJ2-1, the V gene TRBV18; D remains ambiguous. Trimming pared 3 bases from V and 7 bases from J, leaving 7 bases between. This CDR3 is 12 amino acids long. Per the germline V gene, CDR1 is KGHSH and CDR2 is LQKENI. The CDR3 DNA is TGTGCCAGCTCACCGACGTGGAATGAGCAGTTCTTC. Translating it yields CASSPTWNEQFF.

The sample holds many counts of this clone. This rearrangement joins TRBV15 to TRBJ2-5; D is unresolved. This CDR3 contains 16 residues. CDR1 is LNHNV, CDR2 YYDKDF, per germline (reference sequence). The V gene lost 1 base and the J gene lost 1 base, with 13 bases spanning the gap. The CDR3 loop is CATSRAPAPIQETQYF. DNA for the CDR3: TGTGCCACCAGCAGAGCCCCCGCGCCGATCCAAGAGACCCAGTACTTC.

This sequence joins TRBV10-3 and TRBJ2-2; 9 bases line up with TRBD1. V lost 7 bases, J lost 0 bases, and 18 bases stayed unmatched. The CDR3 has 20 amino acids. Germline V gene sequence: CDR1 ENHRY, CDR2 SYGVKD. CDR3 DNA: TGTGCCATCAAGTTGGCGACTGGGACAGGGCCGGGATCGAACACCGGGGAGCTGTTTTTT. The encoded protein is CAIKLATGTGPGSNTGELFF.

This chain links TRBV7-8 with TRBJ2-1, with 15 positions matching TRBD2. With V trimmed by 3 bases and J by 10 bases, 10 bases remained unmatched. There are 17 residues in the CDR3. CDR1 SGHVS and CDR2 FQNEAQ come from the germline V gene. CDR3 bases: TGTGCCAGCAGCTTCCTACCGGGACTAGCGGGAGGCTGGGAGCAGTTCTTC. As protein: CASSFLPGLAGGWEQFF.

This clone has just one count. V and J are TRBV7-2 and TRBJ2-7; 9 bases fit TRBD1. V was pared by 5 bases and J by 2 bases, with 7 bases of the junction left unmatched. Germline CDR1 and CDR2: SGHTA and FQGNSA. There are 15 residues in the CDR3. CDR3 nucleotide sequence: TGTGCCAGCAGCGGTAGCCGGGACAGGGCCTACGAGCAGTACTTC. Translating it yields CASSGSRDRAYEQYF.

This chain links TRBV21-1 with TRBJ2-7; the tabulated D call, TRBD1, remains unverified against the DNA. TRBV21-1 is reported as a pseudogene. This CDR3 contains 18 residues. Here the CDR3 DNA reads TGTGCCAGCAGCAAACCCCGACAGGGGACGGCCTCCTCCTACGAGCAGTACTTC. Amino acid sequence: CASSKPRQGTASSYEQYF.